This is a list of T cell receptor beta chains from one sample in a study of T cell repertoires in enteric fever. TCRdb processed the reads anew with MiXCR; each CDR3 protein has one entry. Among approximately 1,600 distinct CDR3 sequences listed, approximately 33% were seen once. The sequencing input was CCR7- CD38- CD4+ T cells from PBMCs. These receptors all come from a human donor with Salmonella enteric fever, either typhoid or paratyphoid (not recorded which). Each CDR3 is given without its conserved first and last residue.

cdr3_aa,v_call
ASSFAAILADQETQY,TRBV7-9
ASSLAGGDYGYT,TRBV5-1
ASSPLLAGGSYNEQF,TRBV18
ASSQDSYSEKLF,TRBV4-1
ASSFGNQETQY,TRBV5-1
ASRPGTESYEQY,TRBV5-1
ASSLVGGTGELF,TRBV7-2
ASSAIYEQY,TRBV9
ASSFPASDDTGELF,TRBV5-1
ASSLLRGGSYNEQF,TRBV5-1
ASSPDLAGAGADTQY,TRBV7-3
ASSVAGLQETQY,TRBV9
ASSFSGSSYEQY,TRBV12-3/TRBV12-4
ASSPRPGHLFSEETQY,TRBV5-1
AWSEPAGGETQY,TRBV30
ASKETVSYEQY,TRBV5-1
ASSSRGSDGVAF,TRBV7-9
ASSAGLAGDEQY,TRBV13
ATSKRQGISSSPLH,TRBV15
ASRLRGGLASDTQY,TRBV5-1
ASSVDSSGPYEQY,TRBV9
ASSLGGGTEAF,TRBV7-2
ASSTFSRDQRTGELF,TRBV13
ASSRTDRDEDTQY,TRBV5-1
ASSYLAGETYNEQF,TRBV5-1
ASSYSSSLTDTEAF,TRBV6-5
ASSSNYGYT,TRBV27
ASSLGQANTGELF,TRBV7-3
ASSPPLQGTDTQY,TRBV18
ASSAGRDNQPQH,TRBV18
ASSLARGTYEQY,TRBV5-1
ASSGGQGWSYEQY,TRBV21-1
ASSPDLAQNTQY,TRBV13
ASSVGPGGSYEQY,TRBV9
ASSTFEGGAGYT,TRBV18
ASSSDRQNTEAF,TRBV5-1
ASRDSGPNGDNEQF,TRBV7-9
ASSLGPSSGNTGELF,TRBV7-9
ASSLAAAGSQETQY,TRBV5-1
ASSRDPRLPWF,TRBV18
ASSEATRSSYNEQF,TRBV5-1
ASSLGLGTDTQY,TRBV7-3
ASYSTDTQY,TRBV7-9
ASSLGTASTDTQY,TRBV7-9
SAQEGLDDFEQF,TRBV20-1
ASSGSGQTGDTQY,TRBV5-1
ASSVGLANTGELF,TRBV5-1
ASTPLRQFTDTQY,TRBV9
ASSLRGSGNTIY,TRBV7-9